This record concerns one T cell receptor (beta chain) sequence. The CDR3 covers 13 residues. Germline CDR1 and CDR2: SNHLY and FYNNEI. V lost 8 bases to trimming and J lost 5 bases, with 15 bases between them. This record comes from a study of cytomegalovirus exposure and HLA in healthy donors. 60 Vbeta and 13 Jbeta primers were used in PCR. Only in-frame clones appear in the TCRdb table, and some are missing; sequencing was by immunoSEQ multiplex PCR. This table holds about 60,000 clones, roughly 77% found once. The TCR comes from a woman aged 40-49 years in good health and CMV-seropositive. The V gene is TRBV2, the J gene TRBJ1-2, with D maybe TRBD1 (6 bases). The material sequenced was PBMCs. CDR3 loop: CASAGGLRYGYTF. CDR3 nucleotides: TGTGCCAGCGCCGGGGGGCTTAGGTATGGCTACACCTTC. The whole variable domain, remainder taken from reference TRBV2 and TRBJ1-2, is EPEVTQTPSHQVTQMGQEVILRCVPISNHLYFYWYRQILGQKVEFLVSFYNNEISEKSEIFDDQFSVERPDGSNFTLKIRSTKLEDSAMYFCASAGGLRYGYTFGSGTRLTVV.